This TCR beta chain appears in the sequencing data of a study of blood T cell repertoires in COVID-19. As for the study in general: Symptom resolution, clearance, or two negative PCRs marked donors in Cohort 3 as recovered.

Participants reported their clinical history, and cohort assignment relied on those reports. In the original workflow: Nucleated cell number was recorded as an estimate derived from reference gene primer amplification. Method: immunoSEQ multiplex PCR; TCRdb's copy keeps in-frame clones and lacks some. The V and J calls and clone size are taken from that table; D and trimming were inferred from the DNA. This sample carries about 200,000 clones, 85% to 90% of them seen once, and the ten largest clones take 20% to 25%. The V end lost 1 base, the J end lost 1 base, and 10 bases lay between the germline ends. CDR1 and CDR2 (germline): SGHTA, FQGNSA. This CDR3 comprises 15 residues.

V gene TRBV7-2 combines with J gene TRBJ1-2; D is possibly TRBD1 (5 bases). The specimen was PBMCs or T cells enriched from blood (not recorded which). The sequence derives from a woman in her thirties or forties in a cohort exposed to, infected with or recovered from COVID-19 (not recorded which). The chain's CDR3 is CASSLVTANNYGYTF. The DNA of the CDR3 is TGTGCCAGCAGCTTAGTGACAGCGAATAACTATGGCTACACCTTC.